This T cell receptor (beta chain) was identified during a study of cytomegalovirus exposure and HLA in healthy donors. Primers: 60 Vbeta forward and 13 Jbeta reverse. This table comes from immunoSEQ multiplex PCR, and its TCRdb copy is limited to in-frame clones, with some not included. The sample has 150,000 to 200,000 clones, about four fifths seen once; the top ten hold approximately 1.4%. The receptor's source is a woman aged 45 to 65 in good health and CMV-seronegative. Sequenced: PBMCs.

CDR3 sequence reads: CASSQDSFPLDSEAFF. CDR3 coding DNA: TGTGCCAGCAGCCAAGACAGTTTCCCCCTGGATAGTGAAGCTTTCTTT. V usage is TRBV27 and J usage is TRBJ1-1; TRBD1 is a possible D gene (5 bases). The CDR3 runs to 16 residues. Germline V CDR1 and CDR2: MNHEY, SMNVEV (reference sequence). Trimming cost V 6 bases and J 7 bases, with 24 bases left between them.